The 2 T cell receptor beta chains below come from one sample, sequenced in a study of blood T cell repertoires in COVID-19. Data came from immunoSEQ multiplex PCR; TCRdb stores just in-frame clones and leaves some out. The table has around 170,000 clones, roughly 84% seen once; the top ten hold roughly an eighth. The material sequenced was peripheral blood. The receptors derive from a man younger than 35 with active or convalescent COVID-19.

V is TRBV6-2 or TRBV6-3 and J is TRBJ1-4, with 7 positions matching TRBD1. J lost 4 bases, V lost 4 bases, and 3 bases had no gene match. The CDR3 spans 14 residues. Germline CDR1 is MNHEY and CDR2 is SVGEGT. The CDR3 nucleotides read TGTGCCAGCAGTTCCGGGACAGTTAATGAAAAACTGTTTTTT. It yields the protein CASSSGTVNEKLFF.

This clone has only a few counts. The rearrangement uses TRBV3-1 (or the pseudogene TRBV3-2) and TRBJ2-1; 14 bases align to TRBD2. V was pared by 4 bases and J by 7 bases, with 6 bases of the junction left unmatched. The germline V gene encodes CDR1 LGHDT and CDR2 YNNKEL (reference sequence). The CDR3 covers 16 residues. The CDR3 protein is CASSRTSGGSRNEQFF. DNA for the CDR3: TGTGCCAGCAGCCGGACTAGCGGGGGGTCAAGGAATGAGCAGTTCTTC.